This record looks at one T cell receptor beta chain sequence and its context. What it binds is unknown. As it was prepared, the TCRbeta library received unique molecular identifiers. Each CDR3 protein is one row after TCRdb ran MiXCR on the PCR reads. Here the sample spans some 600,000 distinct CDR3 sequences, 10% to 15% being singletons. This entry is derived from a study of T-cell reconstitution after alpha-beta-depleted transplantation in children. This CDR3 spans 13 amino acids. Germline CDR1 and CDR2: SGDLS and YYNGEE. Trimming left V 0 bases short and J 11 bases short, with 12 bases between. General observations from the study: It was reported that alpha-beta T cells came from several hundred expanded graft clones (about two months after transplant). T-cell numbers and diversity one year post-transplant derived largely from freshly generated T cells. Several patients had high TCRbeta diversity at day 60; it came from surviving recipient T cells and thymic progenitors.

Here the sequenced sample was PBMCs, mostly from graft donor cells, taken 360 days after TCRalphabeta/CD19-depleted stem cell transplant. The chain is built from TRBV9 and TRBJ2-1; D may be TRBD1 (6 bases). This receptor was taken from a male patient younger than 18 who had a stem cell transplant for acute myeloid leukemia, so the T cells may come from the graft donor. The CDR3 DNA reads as TGTGCCAGCAGCGTAGTAGGGGGTGAGAAGCAGTTCTTC. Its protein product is CASSVVGGEKQFF.